The next 23 T cell receptor beta chains were all read from a single sample in a study of CD8 T cells in Susac syndrome. RNA was extracted with the RNeasy kit, and a quantity of about 0.5 to 1 ug was reverse transcribed using random hexamers. One entry per CDR3 protein, called by TCRdb with MiXCR from the immunoSEQ multiplex PCR reads. The sample shows some 180,000 distinct CDR3 sequences, roughly 94% of them seen only once. The sample was CD4+ T cells from PBMCs. The origin of the receptors is a human donor with Susac syndrome.

The rearrangement uses TRBV28 and TRBJ2-1; no firm D call. In germline, CDR1 is MDHEN, CDR2 SYDVKM. The V gene lost 3 bases and the J gene lost 3 bases, with 12 bases spanning the gap. The CDR3 spans 15 residues. This CDR3 reads CASSFGSAGYNEQFF. The CDR3 nucleotides are TGTGCCAGCAGTTTCGGCTCCGCTGGCTACAATGAGCAGTTCTTC.

This sequence joins TRBV9 and TRBJ2-5, with a tentative D call TRBD1 (6 bases). The CDR3 extends over 14 amino acids. Trimming took 3 bases from V and 7 from J, leaving 16 bases between them. The V gene's germline CDR1 is SGDLS and CDR2 YYNGEE. The CDR3 coding sequence is TGTGCCAGCAGCGATTCAGCAGGGGCGGGGACCCAGTACTTC. This encodes CASSDSAGAGTQYF.

The chain carries TRBV20-1 and TRBJ1-1; a possible D gene is TRBD1 (5 bases). This CDR3 comprises 14 residues. Trimming removed 1 base from V and 0 bases from J, with 9 bases in between. CDR1 and CDR2 from the germline V gene are DFQATT and SNEGSKA (reference sequence). DNA for the CDR3: TGCAGTGCTAGAGGTGGGGGAGTGAACACTGAAGCTTTCTTT. Encoded protein: CSARGGGVNTEAFF.

The chain combines TRBV20-1 with TRBJ1-5, with D maybe TRBD1 (5 bases). Trimming shortened V by 6 bases and J by 3 bases, and 18 bases separated the two germline ends. Germline V lookup: CDR1 DFQATT, CDR2 SNEGSKA (reference sequence). CDR3 length equals 15 residues. The CDR3 sequence is CSASRPGRINQPQHF. CDR3 sequence (DNA): TGCAGTGCGTCCCGACCGGGACGGATCAATCAGCCCCAGCATTTT.

The CDR3 nucleotides are TGCAGTGCGTGGGACAGCGGGAATCAGCCCCAGCATTTT. Translated, it gives CSAWDSGNQPQHF. This sequence joins TRBV20-1 and TRBJ1-5; 7 positions match TRBD1. The V gene's germline CDR1 is DFQATT and CDR2 SNEGSKA (reference sequence). The J segment lost 4 bases and the V segment lost 6 bases, leaving 6 bases of the junction unmatched. The CDR3 has 13 amino acids.

As DNA, the CDR3 is TGTGCCAGCAGTTTAGGACTAGCGCGCCAAGAGACCCAGTACTTC. This gives the protein CASSLGLARQETQYF. The chain uses TRBV28 and TRBJ2-5; 9 nucleotides match TRBD2. Germline V CDR1 and CDR2: MDHEN, SYDVKM. V dropped 2 bases and J dropped 1; count of bases not matched to a gene: 2. The CDR3 is 15 amino acids.

This chain joins TRBV3-1 and TRBJ2-5; 7 bases map to TRBD1. With V trimmed by 1 base and J by 5 bases, 7 bases remained unmatched. Germline V gene sequence: CDR1 LGHDT, CDR2 YNNKEL (reference sequence). The CDR3 consists of 15 residues. The CDR3 region is CASSQVDRIGETQYF. CDR3 in DNA: TGTGCCAGCAGCCAAGTGGACAGGATCGGGGAGACCCAGTACTTC.

V is TRBV5-1 and J is TRBJ2-5; TRBD1 aligns across 9 bases. This CDR3 spans 17 amino acids. Germline CDR1 is SGHRS and CDR2 is YFSETQ. V trimming: 3 bases; J trimming: 4 bases; junction bases outside the gene matches: 13. CDR3 in amino acids: CASSWLPMTGGGETQYF. The CDR3 nucleotides read TGCGCCAGCAGCTGGCTACCTATGACAGGGGGAGGAGAGACCCAGTACTTC.

The chain links TRBV12-3 or TRBV12-4 to TRBJ2-1; D gene unclear. V was clipped by 3 bases and J by 5 bases, with 11 bases between them. This CDR3 comprises 14 residues. CDR3 coding DNA: TGTGCCAGCAGTTTCCCCGACGGCCACAATGAGCAGTTCTTC. Residues: CASSFPDGHNEQFF.

J is TRBJ2-4 and V is TRBV30, with no clear D. V lost 0 bases and J lost 0, with 6 bases in between. From germline, CDR1 is GTSNPN and CDR2 SVGIG (reference sequence). The CDR3 runs to 14 residues. CDR3 amino acids: CAWSVGLAKNIQYF. Written as DNA, the CDR3 is TGTGCCTGGAGTGTCGGGTTAGCCAAAAACATTCAGTACTTC.

The rearrangement uses TRBV7-9 and TRBJ2-5, with 12 nucleotides matching TRBD2. The germline V gene encodes CDR1 SEHNR and CDR2 FQNEAQ (reference sequence). The CDR3 is made up of 15 amino acids. The trim removed 8 bases at V and 5 bases at J, leaving 9 bases unmatched. CDR3: CASGPSGGARETQYF. Here the CDR3 DNA reads TGTGCCAGCGGACCTAGCGGGGGGGCCCGGGAGACCCAGTACTTC.

This chain connects TRBV6-6 to TRBJ1-2; possibly TRBD1 for D (6 bases). The length of the CDR3 is 15 residues. CDR1 and CDR2 (germline): MNHNY, SVGAGI (reference sequence). V lost 2 bases and J lost 4, with 14 bases in between. The CDR3 DNA reads TGTGCCAGCAGTTACGGTCAGGGGCAGAGCTATGGCTACACCTTC. Its protein product is CASSYGQGQSYGYTF.

The CDR3 DNA reads as TGTGCCAGCAGCTTAAAAACGGGGCTGGATGGCTACACCTTC. Its protein product is CASSLKTGLDGYTF. The V gene is TRBV7-8, the J gene TRBJ1-2, with D possibly being TRBD1 (5 bases). This CDR3 is 14 amino acids long. The germline V gene encodes CDR1 SGHVS and CDR2 FQNEAQ. V gave up 2 bases and J gave up 6 bases, with 13 bases separating them.

This clonotype showed up just once. J is TRBJ1-1 and V is TRBV29-1; 8 positions agree with TRBD1. J lost 1 base, V lost 6 bases, and 4 bases had no gene match. Per germline, CDR1 SQVTM and CDR2 ANQGSEA. CDR3 length: 13 amino acids. The CDR3 nucleotides read TGCAGCGTGGCGGACAGGGCGAACACTGAAGCTTTCTTT. It specifies CSVADRANTEAFF.

This chain links TRBV7-2 with TRBJ2-7, with TRBD1 identical over 7 bases. The CDR3 length is 14 residues. CDR1 SGHTA and CDR2 FQGNSA come from the germline V gene. V trimming: 2 bases; J trimming: 3 bases; junction bases outside the gene matches: 4. Here the CDR3 reads CASSLSAGGYEQYF. DNA of the CDR3: TGTGCCAGCAGCTTATCGGCAGGGGGCTACGAGCAGTACTTC.

V and J are TRBV12-3 or TRBV12-4 and TRBJ2-7; no definite D call. V dropped 4 bases and J dropped 2 bases, with 3 bases sitting between them. The CDR3 loop spans 11 amino acids. CDR3 residues: CASSSPYEQYF. The CDR3 region has the DNA TGTGCCAGCAGTTCCCCCTACGAGCAGTACTTC.

The V and J genes are TRBV27 and TRBJ2-1; D ambiguous. Germline CDR1 reads MNHEY; CDR2 reads SMNVEV (reference sequence). The CDR3 runs 12 residues. Trimming left V 5 bases short and J 2 bases short, with 4 bases between. CDR3 in amino acids: CASSMTYNEQFF. The CDR3 bases are TGTGCCAGCAGTATGACCTACAATGAGCAGTTCTTC.

This clonotype appeared once. The V call is TRBV5-1, the J call TRBJ2-1; the match to TRBD2 covers 8 bases. This CDR3 comprises 14 residues. Germline trimming cut 4 bases from V and 5 bases from J; bases unmatched to any gene: 5. The germline V gene has CDR1 SGHRS and CDR2 YFSETQ. CDR3 region: CASSPAGVNNEQFF. CDR3 in DNA: TGCGCCAGCAGCCCAGCGGGAGTGAACAATGAGCAGTTCTTC.

The chain joins TRBV6-2 or TRBV6-3 to TRBJ1-5; D possibly corresponds to TRBD1 (6 bases). The V end lost 5 bases, the J end lost 6 bases, and 14 bases lay between the germline ends. The CDR3 length is 14 residues. Germline loops: CDR1 MNHEY, CDR2 SVGEGT. The CDR3 region is CASSPYRDRQPQHF. CDR3 DNA: TGTGCCAGCAGTCCTTACAGGGATCGTCAGCCCCAGCATTTT.

V gene TRBV20-1 combines with J gene TRBJ2-3; D may match TRBD1 or TRBD2 (7 bases each). CDR3 length: 15 residues. The V gene's germline CDR1 is DFQATT and CDR2 SNEGSKA (reference sequence). Trimming cost V 7 bases and J 2 bases, with 19 bases left between them. This chain's CDR3 is CSGSGGRDPTDTQYF. CDR3 DNA: TGCAGTGGGTCAGGGGGGAGGGATCCCACAGATACGCAGTATTTT.

Here the CDR3 reads CASCSGTANEKLFF. CDR3 bases: TGCGCCAGCTGCTCCGGGACAGCTAATGAAAAACTGTTTTTT. This chain uses TRBV5-1 with TRBJ1-4; 7 nucleotides line up with TRBD1. Looked up from germline, CDR1 is SGHRS and CDR2 is YFSETQ. CDR3 length: 14 residues. V lost 7 bases and J lost 3; bases outside the gene matches: 6.

This chain uses TRBV20-1 with TRBJ2-5; 9 bases fit TRBD2. The CDR3 has 15 amino acids. Per germline, CDR1 DFQATT and CDR2 SNEGSKA (reference sequence). J was trimmed by 2 bases and V by 1 base; bases with no gene match: 5. CDR3 nucleotide sequence: TGCAGTGCTAGAGGAGGTAGCGGGAGTCAAGAGACCCAGTACTTC. Amino acid sequence: CSARGGSGSQETQYF.

This clonotype has only a few counts. The chain is built from TRBV23-1 and TRBJ1-5; D unclear. TRBV23-1 counts as an open reading frame of uncertain function. The CDR3 loop spans 15 amino acids. Trimming shortened V by 0 bases and J by 3 bases, and 9 bases separated the two germline ends. The DNA for the CDR3 is TGCGCCAGCAGTCAATCCGTGAGGGACAATCAGCCCCAGCATTTT. The encoded protein is CASSQSVRDNQPQHF.